Below are 19 T cell receptor beta chains sequenced from a single sample in a study of tumor-infiltrating lymphocytes in oesophageal squamous cell carcinoma. TCRdb re-called the PCR reads with MiXCR, one entry per CDR3 protein. The sample holds 15,000 to 20,000 distinct CDR3 sequences, around 41% seen once. Material: normal esophageal tissue next to the tumor. These TCRs come from a female donor with esophageal squamous cell carcinoma.

This clonotype was found a few times. In this CDR3 the conserved last residue, phenylalanine or tryptophan, is missing, so a read error is likely. It is unclear where the CDR3 begins or ends on the DNA, so no DNA is shown, and the CDR3 is as TCRdb lists it. CDR3 protein: CASSLASSYEQYFGA. The genes are TRBV7-2 and TRBJ2-6; the tabulated D call, TRBD1, remains unverified against the DNA. Both ends counted, the CDR3 spans 15 residues. Germline V gene data show CDR1 as SGHTA and CDR2 as FQGNSA.

The gene calls are TRBV7-3 and TRBJ2-7, with a possible D match to TRBD2 (5 bases). Matching the DNA end better, TRBJ2-1 makes the J call doubtful. Germline V CDR1 and CDR2: SGHTA, FQGTGA. The CDR3 is 14 amino acids. The CDR3 sequence: CASSPGLGYNEQFF. DNA of the CDR3: TGTGCCAGCAGCCCCGGACTTGGTTACAATGAGCAGTTCTTC.

In the case of this clonotype: This may be a read error: a much more frequent sequence differs by one nucleotide. The chain links TRBV7-6 to TRBJ2-7, with TRBD2 matching over 10 bases. The V segment lost 0 bases and the J segment 7 bases; nucleotides outside the gene matches: 9. CDR1 and CDR2 from the germline V gene are SGHVS and FNYEAQ. The CDR3 loop spans 16 amino acids. The CDR3 protein is CASSLATASGSNEQYF. CDR3 bases: TGTGCCAGCAGCTTAGCCACGGCTAGCGGGAGCAATGAGCAGTACTTC.

This clonotype has ten or more counts. This chain uses TRBV11-2 with TRBJ2-1, with TRBD2 matching over 11 bases. V lost 5 bases and J lost 4; bases outside the gene matches: 4. This CDR3 is built from 15 residues. Germline V gives CDR1 SGHAT, CDR2 FQNNGV. The DNA for the CDR3 is TGTGCCAGCAGCCCACGACTAGCGGGGTACAATGAGCAGTTCTTC. This translates into CASSPRLAGYNEQFF.

With regard to this clonotype: One end of the junction fails to match germline, which may point to a read error. This chain uses TRBV7-8 with TRBJ2-1, with 8 bases that match TRBD1. CDR1 and CDR2 from the germline V gene are SGHVS and FQNEAQ. The CDR3 length is 15 residues. Here the CDR3 reads CASSLIPGQANEQLF. CDR3 sequence (DNA): TGTGCCAGCAGCCTAATACCGGGACAGGCGAATGAGCAGTTATTC. The complete variable domain, with remaining parts taken from reference TRBV7-8 and TRBJ2-1, reads GAGVSQSPRYKVAKRGQDVALRCDPISGHVSLFWYQQALGQGPEFLTYFQNEAQLDKSGLPSDRFFAERPEGSVSTLKIQRTQQEDSAVYLCASSLIPGQANEQLFGPGTRLTVL.

This clonotype is classed as medium-sized. The chain links TRBV7-3 to TRBJ2-5; a weak D match, TRBD2 (6 bases). Between the trimmed V and J ends, which lost 5 bases and 11 bases, there was a span of 24 bases. The CDR3 is 15 residues long. Germline V lookup: CDR1 SGHTA, CDR2 FQGTGA. CDR3 coding DNA: TGTGCCAGCAGCCCGATGGGACGGGAGTACAATGAGCAGTACTTC. Translating gives CASSPMGREYNEQYF.

This chain uses TRBV7-3 with TRBJ2-5, with no clear D. The J call is uncertain, as TRBJ2-1 better fits the DNA end. CDR3 length: 14 amino acids. The germline CDR1 and CDR2 sequences are SGHTA and FQGTGA. Written as DNA, the CDR3 is TGTGCCAGCAGCTTAACTGCAGACTACAATGAGCAGTTCTTC. Residues: CASSLTADYNEQFF.

This clonotype showed up just once. This chain joins TRBV7-6 and TRBJ2-3; possibly TRBD2 for D (5 bases). The J call is doubtful: the DNA matches TRBJ2-7 better. Germline assignment: CDR1 SGHVS and CDR2 FNYEAQ. The CDR3 has 14 amino acids. The CDR3 DNA reads TGTGCCAGCAGCTTGGAGGACGGATTCTACGAGCAGTACTTC. Translated, it gives CASSLEDGFYEQYF.

The chain uses TRBV7-3 and TRBJ2-1; the match to TRBD1 covers 7 bases. CDR3 length: 15 residues. The germline gives CDR1 SGHTA, CDR2 FQGTGA. The J segment lost 0 bases and the V segment lost 6 bases, leaving 5 bases of the junction unmatched. CDR3 in DNA: TGTGCCAGCAGTCGGGACAGTAGCTCCTACAATGAGCAGTTCTTC. Its translation: CASSRDSSSYNEQFF. The entire variable domain, with the rest obtained from reference TRBV7-3 and TRBJ2-1, is as follows: GAGVSQTPSNKVTEKGKYVELRCDPISGHTALYWYRQSLGQGPEFLIYFQGTGAADDSGLPNDRFFAVRPEGSVSTLKIQRTERGDSAVYLCASSRDSSSYNEQFFGPGTRLTVL.

This chain joins TRBV20-1 and TRBJ2-7; 8 bases match TRBD2. The J call may be faulty, since TRBJ2-5 better matches the DNA end. Germline V gives CDR1 DFQATT, CDR2 SNEGSKA (reference sequence). The CDR3 extends over 14 amino acids. The CDR3 DNA reads as TGCAGTGCTCCACCGGGAGGGCCTCAAGAGACCCAGTACTTC. It encodes CSAPPGGPQETQYF.

This clonotype is labeled as medium-sized (0.01 to 0.1%). This sequence joins TRBV7-8 and TRBJ1-1; a possible D gene is TRBD1 (5 bases). This CDR3 has 15 amino acids. V lost 5 bases to trimming and J lost 5 bases, with 18 bases between them. The germline V gene has CDR1 SGHVS and CDR2 FQNEAQ. In DNA form, the CDR3 reads TGTGCCAGCAGCCCATTCCAGGGTAGTGGAACTGAAGCTTTCTTT. Its translation: CASSPFQGSGTEAFF.

This clonotype was counted at least ten times. The chain uses TRBV27 and TRBJ2-1; D is unclear. The CDR3 contains 13 residues. V was pared by 3 bases and J by 2 bases, with 5 bases between. Germline CDR1 MNHEY, CDR2 SMNVEV (reference sequence). The DNA of the CDR3 is TGTGCCAGCAGTTTGTCCACCTACAATGAGCAGTTCTTC. This gives the protein CASSLSTYNEQFF.

As for this clonotype: The missing conserved phenylalanine or tryptophan at the end of this CDR3 makes a read error likely. The DNA is left out, because the CDR3 cannot be placed on it with certainty; the CDR3 is given as TCRdb lists it. This chain connects TRBV7-2 to TRBJ2-5; the DNA was not used to check the table's D call, TRBD1. The CDR3 has 17 amino acids, counting both end residues. Germline V gives CDR1 SGHTA, CDR2 FQGNSA. CDR3: CASSFLGQGTYEQYFGN.

The chain combines TRBV7-2 with TRBJ2-1, with TRBD1 as a possible D gene (5 bases). Germline values: CDR1 SGHTA, CDR2 FQGNSA. V lost 2 bases and J lost 10, with 15 bases in between. The CDR3 sequence is 14 residues long. This CDR3 is CASSLLASKGEQFF. In DNA, the CDR3 is TGTGCCAGCAGCTTATTAGCCTCTAAGGGGGAGCAGTTCTTC.

This clonotype was detected a few times. The genes are TRBV18 and TRBJ2-5; D remains ambiguous. TRBJ2-7 explains the end of the DNA better; the J call may be wrong. Germline V CDR1 and CDR2: KGHSH, LQKENI. This CDR3 contains 13 residues. CDR3 sequence (DNA): TGTGCCAGCTCACTGCCTAGCTCCTACGAGCAGTACTTC. Its translation is CASSLPSSYEQYF.

The chain uses TRBV7-3 and TRBJ2-5; 9 nucleotides agree with TRBD2. The J segment lost 2 bases and the V segment lost 2 bases, leaving 6 bases of the junction unmatched. This CDR3 comprises 16 residues. CDR1 is SGHTA, CDR2 FQGTGA, per germline. The CDR3 here is CASSLWASGAQETQYF. The CDR3 DNA sequence: TGTGCCAGCAGCTTATGGGCTAGCGGGGCACAAGAGACCCAGTACTTC.

About this clonotype itself: At one end the junction does not follow the germline gene, possibly because of a read error. This chain uses TRBV20-1 with TRBJ2-5; the D gene could be TRBD1 or TRBD2 (5 bases each). The V gene's germline CDR1 is DFQATT and CDR2 SNEGSKA (reference sequence). The CDR3 totals 18 residues. CDR3 sequence (DNA): TGCAGTGCTATCTACCGGGACCGCCTGAGCTCCTATAATTCACCCCTCCACTTC. Translating gives CSAIYRDRLSSYNSPLHF.

This clonotype was counted ten times or more. The chain is built from TRBV5-1 and TRBJ2-1; tentatively, D is TRBD1 or TRBD2 (5 bases each). The CDR3 covers 15 residues. Trimming took off 4 bases at V and 5 bases at J, with 16 bases between the two ends. Germline CDR1 reads SGHRS; CDR2 reads YFSETQ. CDR3: CASSRDGGAHNEQFF. The CDR3 nucleotides read TGCGCCAGCAGCAGGGACGGAGGTGCACACAATGAGCAGTTCTTC.

This clonotype appeared once. For the CDR3, the DNA is TGTGCCAGCAGTTTCGGACTAGCGGCGAACACCGGGGAGCTGTTTTTT. This gives the protein CASSFGLAANTGELFF. The V gene is TRBV28, the J gene TRBJ2-2, with 10 positions matching TRBD2. The V and J ends lost 3 bases and 0 bases, in that order; junction bases with no gene match: 1. The CDR3 runs 16 residues. Per germline, CDR1 MDHEN and CDR2 SYDVKM.